These 18 T cell receptor beta chains came from one sample sequenced in a study of beta chain features in type 1 diabetes. Sequencing targeted expressed TCRB transcripts, as all isolated RNA had been reverse transcribed. The table came from immunoSEQ multiplex PCR; TCRdb's copy has only in-frame clones and leaves some out. The repertoire holds over 65,000 clones, with under 35% as singletons. Sequencing was carried out using stem cell memory CD4+ T cells from blood. The source is a woman aged 18-29 years in good health.

This clone has a handful of counts. J is TRBJ2-1 and V is TRBV7-2, with D perhaps matching TRBD1 (7 bases). This CDR3 comprises 14 residues. CDR1 is SGHTA, CDR2 FQGNSA, per germline. The V and J ends lost 0 bases and 9 bases respectively, with 12 bases between them. CDR3 loop: CASSLAAGGTEQFF. As DNA, the CDR3 is TGTGCCAGCAGCTTAGCGGCAGGGGGGACTGAGCAGTTCTTC. Full variable domain (rest looked up from reference TRBV7-2 and TRBJ2-1): GAGVSQSPSNKVTEKGKDVELRCDPISGHTALYWYRQSLGQGLEFLIYFQGNSAPDKSGLPSDRFSAERTGGSVSTLTIQRTQQEDSAVYLCASSLAAGGTEQFFGPGTRLTVL.

DNA of the CDR3: TGTGCCTTGGGGGGGGACTCTGGGGCCAACGTCCTGACTTTC. Translating gives CALGGDSGANVLTF. The chain employs TRBV30 and TRBJ2-6, with 7 bases aligning to TRBD2. Germline CDR1 and CDR2: GTSNPN and SVGIG (reference sequence). V was pared by 7 bases and J by 0 bases, with 3 bases of the junction left unmatched. The CDR3 runs 14 residues.

This clone showed up just a few times. The chain is built from TRBV30 and TRBJ1-1; D is ambiguous. V was clipped by 0 bases and J by 9 bases, with 23 bases between them. CDR3 length equals 16 residues. Germline CDR1 GTSNPN, CDR2 SVGIG (reference sequence). In DNA form, the CDR3 reads TGTGCCTGGAGTGTACATGGAGGGTGGGTTTTCTCTCAAGCTTTCTTT. It is translated as CAWSVHGGWVFSQAFF.

This sequence joins TRBV2 and TRBJ2-2; D is perhaps TRBD2 (5 bases). The length of the CDR3 is 14 residues. Germline values: CDR1 SNHLY, CDR2 FYNNEI. Trimming took 6 bases from V and 6 from J, leaving 14 bases between them. CDR3 sequence: CASRRASAAGELFF. Written as DNA, the CDR3 is TGTGCCAGCAGGAGGGCCTCGGCGGCCGGGGAGCTGTTTTTT.

The chain couples TRBV6-1 to TRBJ2-7, with 11 positions matching TRBD1. In germline, CDR1 is MNHNS, CDR2 SASEGT. The ends lost 6 bases at V and 6 bases at J; junction bases unmatched: 7. This CDR3 has 14 residues. Here the CDR3 DNA reads TGTGCCAGCAGGACGGCCGGGACAGGGGGCGAGCAGTACTTC. The encoded protein is CASRTAGTGGEQYF.

The rearrangement joins TRBV6-1 to TRBJ1-2; 7 bases line up with TRBD1. Per germline, CDR1 MNHNS and CDR2 SASEGT. The V and J ends lost 4 bases and 5 bases, in that order; junction bases with no gene match: 4. CDR3 size: 13 residues. This chain's CDR3 is CASSATGAYGYTF. As DNA, the CDR3 is TGTGCCAGCAGTGCCACAGGGGCGTATGGCTACACCTTC.

Ten or more counts support this clone. The chain is built from TRBV29-1 and TRBJ2-7, with 9 positions matching TRBD1. Germline loops: CDR1 SQVTM, CDR2 ANQGSEA. The CDR3 has 12 amino acids. CDR3 protein: CSCRDRDSEQYF. The CDR3 coding sequence is TGCAGTTGCCGGGACAGGGATTCCGAGCAGTACTTC.

V gene TRBV30 combines with J gene TRBJ2-7, with D perhaps TRBD1 (5 bases). Germline CDR1 GTSNPN, CDR2 SVGIG (reference sequence). This CDR3 contains 11 residues. V lost 4 bases and J lost 9, with 13 bases in between. The CDR3: CAWKVQGRQYF. CDR3 coding DNA: TGTGCCTGGAAAGTGCAGGGAAGGCAGTACTTC.

V and J are TRBV5-1 and TRBJ2-1; 7 nucleotides match TRBD1. The CDR3 is made up of 17 amino acids. J gave up 0 bases and V 4 bases, and 10 bases lay outside the gene matches. Germline V gene data show CDR1 as SGHRS and CDR2 as YFSETQ. DNA for the CDR3: TGCGCCAGCAGCCCCCTACCGACAGGGAGCTCCTACAATGAGCAGTTCTTC. The encoded protein is CASSPLPTGSSYNEQFF.

The CDR3 protein is CASSSGEGIHTF. The CDR3 DNA is TGCGCCAGCAGCTCTGGAGAGGGTATCCACACCTTC. The genes are TRBV5-1 and TRBJ1-2; D call uncertain. Germline V lookup: CDR1 SGHRS, CDR2 YFSETQ. This CDR3 contains 12 residues. The V end lost 3 bases, the J end lost 12 bases, and 15 bases lay between the germline ends.

Written as DNA, the CDR3 is TGTGCCAGCAGTGAGGCACACACAGATACGCAGTATTTT. Protein sequence: CASSEAHTDTQYF. The chain couples TRBV2 to TRBJ2-3; D call uncertain. Germline CDR1 and CDR2: SNHLY and FYNNEI. V lost 3 bases to trimming and J lost 2 bases, with 6 bases between them. The CDR3 extends over 13 amino acids. Full variable domain (rest looked up from reference TRBV2 and TRBJ2-3): EPEVTQTPSHQVTQMGQEVILRCVPISNHLYFYWYRQILGQKVEFLVSFYNNEISEKSEIFDDQFSVERPDGSNFTLKIRSTKLEDSAMYFCASSEAHTDTQYFGPGTRLTVL.

The DNA for the CDR3 is TGTGCCAGCAAGGGCGGGGGGGCCCACAATGAGCAGTTCTTC. Its translation: CASKGGGAHNEQFF. V usage is TRBV6-6 and J usage is TRBJ2-1; 9 bases fit TRBD2. With V trimmed by 7 bases and J by 5 bases, 6 bases remained unmatched. Germline CDR1 and CDR2: MNHNY and SVGAGI (reference sequence). This CDR3 has 14 residues.

The chain recombines TRBV6-1 with TRBJ1-4, with 8 bases aligning to TRBD1. V was clipped by 10 bases and J by 6 bases; unmatched bases: 7. Looked up from germline, CDR1 is MNHNS and CDR2 is SASEGT. This CDR3 comprises 13 residues. DNA for the CDR3: TGTGCCACCGGACAGGGTGGCTATGAAAAACTGTTTTTT. Translated, it gives CATGQGGYEKLFF.

This clone was counted only a few times. This chain links TRBV14 with TRBJ2-3; D is perhaps TRBD2 (6 bases). Germline loops: CDR1 SGHDN, CDR2 FVKESK. Trimming left V 5 bases short and J 1 base short, with 16 bases between. The CDR3 sequence is 16 residues long. CDR3 amino acids: CASSGGTLDGTDTQYF. For the CDR3, the DNA is TGTGCCAGCAGCGGAGGGACTTTAGATGGCACAGATACGCAGTATTTT.

This clone has only a few counts. This chain uses TRBV7-8 with TRBJ1-2; TRBD1 is a possible D gene (5 bases). The length of the CDR3 is 14 residues. The germline gives CDR1 SGHVS, CDR2 FQNEAQ. Trimming removed 1 base from V and 2 bases from J, with 8 bases in between. The CDR3 region is CASSLGAGNYGYTF. For the CDR3, the DNA is TGTGCCAGCAGCTTAGGAGCAGGGAACTATGGCTACACCTTC.

The chain employs TRBV4-1 and TRBJ2-7, with 9 bases aligning to TRBD1. V lost 1 base, J lost 4 bases, and 8 bases stayed unmatched. The CDR3 length is 16 residues. Germline V gives CDR1 MGHRA, CDR2 YSYEKL. CDR3 coding DNA: TGCGCCAGCAGCCAAGGCAGACAGGGGGGAATTTACGAGCAGTACTTC. Encoded protein: CASSQGRQGGIYEQYF.

This sequence joins TRBV15 and TRBJ2-1, with 9 bases matching TRBD1. Per germline, CDR1 LNHNV and CDR2 YYDKDF (reference sequence). The CDR3 is 16 amino acids. J was trimmed by 4 bases and V by 5 bases; bases with no gene match: 9. As DNA, the CDR3 is TGTGCCACCAGCCCCAGGACAGGGGCCGTTTACAATGAGCAGTTCTTC. This translates into CATSPRTGAVYNEQFF.

This clone occurred a few times. The rearrangement uses TRBV19 and TRBJ2-1, with TRBD2 matching over 8 bases. The CDR3 runs 16 residues. Trimming cost V 3 bases and J 1 base; bases outside gene matches: 5. Germline V gives CDR1 LNHDA, CDR2 SQIVND (reference sequence). This CDR3 reads CASSIREGHSYNEQFF. DNA for the CDR3: TGTGCCAGTAGTATTCGGGAGGGCCATTCCTACAATGAGCAGTTCTTC.